This T cell receptor (beta chain) was retrieved from a study of TIL therapy for anti-PD-1-resistant metastatic lung cancer. The wider study: Most patients had lung adenocarcinoma; a handful of tumors were EGFR-mutant, two ALK-rearranged; half smoked currently or formerly.

Germline values: CDR1 SNHLY, CDR2 FYNNEI. This CDR3 is built from 15 residues. The germline V and J ends were trimmed by 2 bases and 7 bases, with 14 bases remaining between them. Regarding time point: pre-treatment sample, taken before nivolumab and TIL therapy. Sequencing used immunoSEQ v3. Clones were sequenced by immunoSEQ multiplex PCR, and TCRdb holds only the in-frame ones, with some missing. This table holds about 44,000 clones, around 79% found once. The TCR was taken from a man aged 70-80 years with non-small cell lung cancer. Sample: blood, taken at baseline. The chain combines TRBV2 with TRBJ2-2; D call uncertain. In nucleotides, the CDR3 is TGTGCCAGCAGTGAATTCGTGTTATTTAACGGGGAGCTGTTTTTT. Translated: CASSEFVLFNGELFF.